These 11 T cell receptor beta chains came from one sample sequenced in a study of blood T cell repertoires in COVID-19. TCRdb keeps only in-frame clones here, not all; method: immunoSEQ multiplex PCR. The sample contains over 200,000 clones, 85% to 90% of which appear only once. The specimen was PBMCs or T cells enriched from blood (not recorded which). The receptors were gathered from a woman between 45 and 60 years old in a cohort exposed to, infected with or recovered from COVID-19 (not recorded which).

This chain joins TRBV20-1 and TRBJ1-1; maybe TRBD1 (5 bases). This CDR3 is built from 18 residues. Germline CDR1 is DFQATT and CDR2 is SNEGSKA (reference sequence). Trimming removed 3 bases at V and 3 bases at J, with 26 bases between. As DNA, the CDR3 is TGCAGTGCTAGTGGGGGGTTGCGGGGTGGTAATTCCCACACTGAAGCTTTCTTT. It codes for CSASGGLRGGNSHTEAFF.

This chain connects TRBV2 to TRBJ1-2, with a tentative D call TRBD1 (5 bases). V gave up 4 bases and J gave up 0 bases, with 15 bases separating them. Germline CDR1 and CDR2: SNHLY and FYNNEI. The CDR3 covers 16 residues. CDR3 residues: CASSGLDSSANYGYTF. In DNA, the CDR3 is TGTGCCAGCAGTGGTTTAGACAGCTCAGCTAACTATGGCTACACCTTC.

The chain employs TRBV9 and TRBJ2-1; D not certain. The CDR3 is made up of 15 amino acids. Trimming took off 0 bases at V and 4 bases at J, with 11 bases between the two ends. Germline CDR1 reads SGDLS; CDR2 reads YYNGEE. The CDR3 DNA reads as TGTGCCAGCAGCGTAGAAGTTGCCCAGTACAATGAGCAGTTCTTC. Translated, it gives CASSVEVAQYNEQFF.

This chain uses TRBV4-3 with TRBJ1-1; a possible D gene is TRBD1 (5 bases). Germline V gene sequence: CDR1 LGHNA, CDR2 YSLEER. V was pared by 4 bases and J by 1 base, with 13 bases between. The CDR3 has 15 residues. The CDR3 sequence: CASSPYGGENTEAFF. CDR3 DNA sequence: TGCGCCAGCAGCCCTTACGGAGGGGAGAACACTGAAGCTTTCTTT.

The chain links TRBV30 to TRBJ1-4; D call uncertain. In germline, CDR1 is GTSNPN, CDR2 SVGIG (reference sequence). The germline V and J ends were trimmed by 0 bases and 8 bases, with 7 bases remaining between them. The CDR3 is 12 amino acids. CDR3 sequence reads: CAWSVSWEKLFF. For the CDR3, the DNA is TGTGCCTGGAGTGTGAGTTGGGAAAAACTGTTTTTT.

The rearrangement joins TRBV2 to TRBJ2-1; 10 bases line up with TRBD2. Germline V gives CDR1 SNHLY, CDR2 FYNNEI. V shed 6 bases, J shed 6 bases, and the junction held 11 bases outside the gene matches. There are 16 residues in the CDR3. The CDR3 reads CASRQTTSGVSNEQFF. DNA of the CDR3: TGTGCCAGCAGGCAGACAACTAGCGGGGTTAGCAATGAGCAGTTCTTC.

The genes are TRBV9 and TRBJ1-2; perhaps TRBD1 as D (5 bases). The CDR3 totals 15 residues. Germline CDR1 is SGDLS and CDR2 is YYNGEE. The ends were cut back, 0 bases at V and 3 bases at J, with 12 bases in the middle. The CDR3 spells CASSVGGGDYYGYTF. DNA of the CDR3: TGTGCCAGCAGCGTAGGCGGTGGGGACTACTATGGCTACACCTTC.

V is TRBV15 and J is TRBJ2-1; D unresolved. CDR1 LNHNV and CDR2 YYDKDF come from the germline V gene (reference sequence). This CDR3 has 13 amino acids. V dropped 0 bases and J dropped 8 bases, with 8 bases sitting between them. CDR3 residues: CATSRDLGDEQFF. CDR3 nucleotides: TGTGCCACCAGCAGAGATCTGGGCGATGAGCAGTTCTTC.

Here the CDR3 reads CASSPGRSQAFF. The DNA of the CDR3 is TGTGCCAGCTCACCCGGGAGGTCCCAGGCTTTCTTT. The chain recombines TRBV18 with TRBJ1-1, with D hard to call. The CDR3 loop spans 12 amino acids. Trimming took off 3 bases at V and 11 bases at J, with 13 bases between the two ends. Germline V gene data show CDR1 as KGHSH and CDR2 as LQKENI.

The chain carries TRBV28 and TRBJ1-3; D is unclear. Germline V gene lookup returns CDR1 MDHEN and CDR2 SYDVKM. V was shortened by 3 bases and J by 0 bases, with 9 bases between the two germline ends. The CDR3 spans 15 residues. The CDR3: CASSLAVNSGNTIYF. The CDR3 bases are TGTGCCAGCAGTTTGGCGGTAAACTCTGGAAACACCATATATTTT.

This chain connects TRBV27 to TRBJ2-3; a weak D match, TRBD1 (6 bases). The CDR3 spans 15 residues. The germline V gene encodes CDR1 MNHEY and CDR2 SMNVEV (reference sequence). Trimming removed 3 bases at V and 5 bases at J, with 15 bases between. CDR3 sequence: CASSFEGVSVDTQYF. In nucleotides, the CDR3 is TGTGCCAGCAGTTTTGAGGGGGTTTCGGTAGATACGCAGTATTTT.